One and the same sample provided the 25 T cell receptor beta chains below, sequenced in a study of cytomegalovirus exposure and HLA in healthy donors. The PCR ran on 60 Vbeta and 13 Jbeta primers. The protocol was immunoSEQ multiplex PCR, while the TCRdb copy is restricted to in-frame clones and leaves out a portion. This sample has approximately 220,000 clones, with 75% to 80% found just once. Sequenced material: PBMCs. Receptor source: a man between 18 and 29 years old in good health and CMV-seronegative.

V gene TRBV6-5 combines with J gene TRBJ1-3, with TRBD1 as a possible D gene (6 bases). The V gene's germline CDR1 is MNHEY and CDR2 SVGAGI. With 2 bases removed from V and 6 bases from J, the gap between germline ends came to 17 bases. CDR3 size: 16 residues. CDR3 nucleotide sequence: TGTGCCAGCAGTTACACGGACAGTAGATCGGAAAACACCATATATTTT. Translated, it gives CASSYTDSRSENTIYF.

The rearrangement links TRBV6-5 to TRBJ1-5; D unresolved. The V gene lost 6 bases and the J gene lost 0 bases, with 9 bases spanning the gap. There are 14 residues in the CDR3. The germline CDR1 and CDR2 sequences are MNHEY and SVGAGI. The CDR3 loop reads CASSLEASNQPQHF. CDR3 DNA: TGTGCCAGCAGCTTAGAAGCTAGCAATCAGCCCCAGCATTTT.

J is TRBJ2-2 and V is TRBV5-1, with unresolved D. This CDR3 comprises 14 residues. The germline gives CDR1 SGHRS, CDR2 YFSETQ. Trimming removed 0 bases at V and 4 bases at J, with 7 bases between. The CDR3 nucleotides are TGCGCCAGCAGCTTGGCCAGAACCACCGGGGAGCTGTTTTTT. This codes for CASSLARTTGELFF.

This sequence joins TRBV6-5 and TRBJ1-5; D is possibly TRBD1 (6 bases). The V and J ends lost 2 bases and 3 bases respectively, with 11 bases between them. The germline V gene has CDR1 MNHEY and CDR2 SVGAGI. The CDR3 spans 15 residues. The CDR3 protein is CASSYEGDYNQPQHF. In nucleotides, the CDR3 is TGTGCCAGCAGTTACGAGGGGGACTACAATCAGCCCCAGCATTTT.

The chain couples TRBV11-3 to TRBJ2-2; 8 nucleotides match TRBD1. The J segment lost 4 bases and the V segment lost 3 bases, leaving 7 bases of the junction unmatched. The CDR3 is 16 residues long. Germline V gene data show CDR1 as SGHNT and CDR2 as YENEEA. The CDR3 DNA reads TGTGCCAGCAGCTTTTTCAGGGGGCGAGGCACCGGGGAGCTGTTTTTT. This translates into CASSFFRGRGTGELFF.

The chain is built from TRBV19 and TRBJ1-5; D unresolved. This CDR3 region has 16 residues. Deletions cut 1 base from V and 1 base from J, with 11 bases between. CDR1 is LNHDA and CDR2 is SQIVND in the germline V gene (reference sequence). CDR3 DNA: TGTGCCAGTAGTATAGGGAGTTTAGCGAGCAATCAGCCCCAGCATTTT. Encoded protein: CASSIGSLASNQPQHF. Looking up the rest from reference TRBV19 and TRBJ1-5 gives the full variable domain: DGGITQSPKYLFRKEGQNVTLSCEQNLNHDAMYWYRQDPGQGLRLIYYSQIVNDFQKGDIAEGYSVSREKKESFPLTVTSAQKNPTAFYLCASSIGSLASNQPQHFGDGTRLSIL.

This clone was seen only a few times. Mismatch with germline at one junction end may stem from a read error. The V and J genes are TRBV7-3 and TRBJ2-7; D is possibly TRBD2 (5 bases). Germline V lookup: CDR1 SGHTA, CDR2 FQGTGA. The CDR3 totals 13 residues. The CDR3 loop reads CSSSSDEGYEQYF. The CDR3 bases are TGTTCCAGCAGCTCGGACGAGGGCTACGAGCAGTACTTC. The full variable domain, in which reference TRBV7-3 and TRBJ2-7 provide the parts outside the CDR3, is GAGVSQTPSNKVTEKGKYVELRCDPISGHTALYWYRQSLGQGPEFLIYFQGTGAADDSGLPNDRFFAVRPEGSVSTLKIQRTERGDSAVYLCSSSSDEGYEQYFGPGTRLTVT.

The chain carries TRBV4-3 and TRBJ2-1, with TRBD2 identical over 8 bases. This CDR3 has 16 residues. The ends lost 1 base at V and 4 bases at J; junction bases unmatched: 6. Per germline, CDR1 LGHNA and CDR2 YSLEER. DNA of the CDR3: TGCGCCAGCAGCCAAGCGGTAGCGGGACGGTACAATGAGCAGTTCTTC. Amino acids: CASSQAVAGRYNEQFF.

The V call is TRBV6-5, the J call TRBJ2-3; 10 bases match TRBD1. The V segment lost 5 bases and the J segment 3 bases; nucleotides outside the gene matches: 5. Germline CDR1 reads MNHEY; CDR2 reads SVGAGI. The CDR3 consists of 15 residues. CDR3 nucleotide sequence: TGTGCCAGCAGTAACGGACAGGGGGGAACAGATACGCAGTATTTT. Its translation: CASSNGQGGTDTQYF.

The chain joins TRBV9 to TRBJ1-1, with D uncertain. Looked up from germline, CDR1 is SGDLS and CDR2 is YYNGEE. Trimming cost V 4 bases and J 1 base, with 11 bases left between them. This CDR3 contains 14 residues. The CDR3 region is CASSPGVRNTEAFF. CDR3 coding DNA: TGTGCCAGCAGCCCCGGGGTTAGGAACACTGAAGCTTTCTTT.

This sequence joins TRBV7-9 and TRBJ2-1; 8 nucleotides agree with TRBD2. The V gene end was trimmed by 7 bases and the J gene end by 3 bases; junction bases not matched to a gene: 2. This CDR3 is 13 amino acids long. CDR1 and CDR2 from the germline V gene are SEHNR and FQNEAQ (reference sequence). CDR3 DNA: TGTGCCAGCATGCGGGGGGACTACAATGAGCAGTTCTTC. It codes for CASMRGDYNEQFF. Drawing the rest from reference TRBV7-9 and TRBJ2-1, the complete variable domain is DTGVSQNPRHKITKRGQNVTFRCDPISEHNRLYWYRQTLGQGPEFLTYFQNEAQLEKSRLLSDRFSAERPKGSFSTLEIQRTEQGDSAMYLCASMRGDYNEQFFGPGTRLTVL.

J is TRBJ2-1 and V is TRBV18; tentative D call: TRBD1 (6 bases). This CDR3 comprises 14 residues. The V end was cut by 3 bases, the J end by 7 bases, with 13 bases between. Germline CDR1 is KGHSH and CDR2 is LQKENI. The CDR3 is CASSPSSRGNEQFF. The CDR3 bases are TGTGCCAGCTCACCGTCCTCCAGGGGTAATGAGCAGTTCTTC. The whole variable domain, filled in from reference TRBV18 and TRBJ2-1, reads NAGVMQNPRHLVRRRGQEARLRCSPMKGHSHVYWYRQLPEEGLKFMVYLQKENIIDESGMPKERFSAEFPKEGPSILRIQQVVRGDSAAYFCASSPSSRGNEQFFGPGTRLTVL.

The rearrangement joins TRBV9 to TRBJ1-4; 7 bases agree with TRBD1. The CDR3 is made up of 15 amino acids. J gave up 8 bases and V 1 base, and 8 bases lay outside the gene matches. Germline V lookup: CDR1 SGDLS, CDR2 YYNGEE. The CDR3 sequence: CASSVFSTGNEKLFF. The DNA for the CDR3 is TGTGCCAGCAGCGTATTCTCGACAGGGAACGAAAAACTGTTTTTT.

The V call is TRBV19, the J call TRBJ2-5; TRBD2 aligns across 8 bases. CDR1 is LNHDA and CDR2 is SQIVND in the germline V gene (reference sequence). J gave up 5 bases and V 4 bases, and 6 bases lay outside the gene matches. This CDR3 contains 14 residues. In nucleotides, the CDR3 is TGTGCCAGTAGTACTCGGACTAGCTCCGAGACCCAGTACTTC. This sequence encodes CASSTRTSSETQYF. Supplemented by reference TRBV19 and TRBJ2-5, the full variable domain reads DGGITQSPKYLFRKEGQNVTLSCEQNLNHDAMYWYRQDPGQGLRLIYYSQIVNDFQKGDIAEGYSVSREKKESFPLTVTSAQKNPTAFYLCASSTRTSSETQYFGPGTRLLVL.

This clone was found a few times. The chain employs TRBV7-2 and TRBJ1-5, with a tentative D call TRBD1 (6 bases). The ends were cut back, 2 bases at V and 4 bases at J, with 12 bases in the middle. This CDR3 is 15 amino acids long. Germline assignment: CDR1 SGHTA and CDR2 FQGNSA. CDR3 residues: CASSLFTGKNQPQHF. DNA for the CDR3: TGTGCCAGCAGCTTATTCACAGGGAAGAATCAGCCCCAGCATTTT.

In its sample, this clone was seen once. The V and J genes are TRBV30 and TRBJ2-6; 7 bases map to TRBD1. The J segment lost 4 bases and the V segment lost 4 bases, leaving 10 bases of the junction unmatched. The germline V gene encodes CDR1 GTSNPN and CDR2 SVGIG (reference sequence). This CDR3 has 16 amino acids. This CDR3 reads CAWNPGQLAGANVLTF. The CDR3 nucleotides are TGTGCCTGGAATCCGGGACAGCTAGCCGGGGCCAACGTCCTGACTTTC.

This chain connects TRBV19 to TRBJ2-7; perhaps TRBD2 as D (5 bases). Trimming took off 3 bases at V and 6 bases at J, with 12 bases between the two ends. CDR3 length: 13 amino acids. Germline lookup yields CDR1 LNHDA and CDR2 SQIVND (reference sequence). In DNA, the CDR3 is TGTGCCAGTAGTATGAGGACGGGGTTCGAGCAGTACTTC. Translation gives CASSMRTGFEQYF.

The chain has TRBV6-6 and TRBJ2-7, with D tentatively TRBD1 (6 bases). The CDR3 is 14 residues long. CDR1 and CDR2 (germline): MNHNY, SVGAGI (reference sequence). The V gene lost 2 bases and the J gene lost 5 bases, with 13 bases spanning the gap. The CDR3 DNA reads TGTGCCAGCAGTTACCCGGGACAATACAACGAGCAGTACTTC. Amino acids: CASSYPGQYNEQYF.

The rearrangement uses TRBV28 and TRBJ2-5; 7 bases align to TRBD2. Germline CDR1 reads MDHEN; CDR2 reads SYDVKM. The CDR3 consists of 13 residues. After removal of 7 bases from V and 2 bases from J, the junction contained 4 bases not matched to a gene. The CDR3 region has the DNA TGTGCCAGCACCTCGGGGGGACAAGAGACCCAGTACTTC. This codes for CASTSGGQETQYF. The whole variable domain, filled in from reference TRBV28 and TRBJ2-5, reads DVKVTQSSRYLVKRTGEKVFLECVQDMDHENMFWYRQDPGLGLRLIYFSYDVKMKEKGDIPEGYSVSREKKERFSLILESASTNQTSMYLCASTSGGQETQYFGPGTRLLVL.

The CDR3 spells CASYSPRGDGEQYF. CDR3 in DNA: TGTGCCAGCTACTCCCCCCGGGGGGATGGCGAGCAGTACTTC. The chain is built from TRBV2 and TRBJ2-5, with 7 positions matching TRBD2. TRBJ2-7 explains the end of the DNA better; the J call may be wrong. The CDR3 covers 14 residues. The V gene's germline CDR1 is SNHLY and CDR2 FYNNEI.

The chain recombines TRBV7-2 with TRBJ1-2; the match to TRBD1 covers 8 bases. The CDR3 length is 16 residues. V was pared by 5 bases and J by 2 bases, with 10 bases of the junction left unmatched. The germline V gene has CDR1 SGHTA and CDR2 FQGNSA. Here the CDR3 DNA reads TGTGCCAGCAGCAAGGGGACAGGAGATGAGAACTATGGCTACACCTTC. This sequence encodes CASSKGTGDENYGYTF.

The genes are TRBV7-8 and TRBJ1-1; a weak D match, TRBD1 (6 bases). From germline, CDR1 is SGHVS and CDR2 FQNEAQ. This CDR3 is 17 amino acids long. The V and J ends lost 5 bases and 3 bases respectively, with 22 bases between them. The CDR3 reads CASSEDRTHLGDTEAFF. The CDR3 nucleotides read TGTGCCAGCAGCGAAGACAGGACCCACCTTGGGGACACTGAAGCTTTCTTT.

V usage is TRBV11-3 and J usage is TRBJ1-1; D may be TRBD1 (5 bases). This CDR3 has 12 amino acids. Germline CDR1 and CDR2: SGHNT and YENEEA. The germline V and J ends were trimmed by 3 bases and 6 bases, with 8 bases remaining between them. CDR3 protein: CASSFQGSEAFF. The DNA of the CDR3 is TGTGCCAGCAGCTTCCAGGGATCTGAAGCTTTCTTT.

This chain joins TRBV15 and TRBJ1-5; 8 bases map to TRBD1. Germline V gene sequence: CDR1 LNHNV, CDR2 YYDKDF (reference sequence). The trim removed 5 bases at V and 6 bases at J, leaving 9 bases unmatched. The CDR3 has 15 amino acids. The CDR3 protein is CATSPDREVSQPQHF. The CDR3 region has the DNA TGTGCCACCAGCCCGGACAGGGAGGTGAGTCAGCCCCAGCATTTT.

The rearrangement uses TRBV7-9 and TRBJ1-5; 7 nucleotides line up with TRBD1. Germline V gene data show CDR1 as SEHNR and CDR2 as FQNEAQ (reference sequence). The CDR3 totals 18 residues. V dropped 3 bases and J dropped 0; count of bases not matched to a gene: 11. CDR3 in DNA: TGTGCCAGCAGCTTGGGAAGAACAGGGGTCGATAGCAATCAGCCCCAGCATTTT. Amino acid sequence: CASSLGRTGVDSNQPQHF.